The next 16 T cell receptor beta chains were all read from a single sample in a study of T cell repertoires in cytomegalovirus infection. A single record per CDR3 protein comes from TCRdb applying MiXCR to the reads. The table has some 110,000 distinct CDR3 sequences, around 9.1% seen once. These receptors have no identified antigens. The sequenced sample was PBMCs, sequenced either directly or after in vitro stimulation (not recorded which). These receptors came from a human donor in good health (CMV status not recorded). Some clones in this sample may be carry-over from other donors' samples.

There are a few counts of this clonotype. The V and J genes are TRBV7-9 and TRBJ1-3; D gene uncertain. V dropped 2 bases and J dropped 0 bases, with 14 bases sitting between them. Germline V gene data show CDR1 as SEHNR and CDR2 as FQNEAQ (reference sequence). The length of the CDR3 is 17 residues. CDR3 loop: CASSLSGEAFSGNTIYF. The CDR3 region has the DNA TGTGCCAGCAGCTTATCCGGCGAAGCGTTCTCTGGAAACACCATATATTTT.

The V gene is TRBV11-3, the J gene TRBJ1-1; no definite D call. With 2 bases removed from V and 4 bases from J, the gap between germline ends came to 11 bases. The CDR3 is 14 residues long. CDR1 and CDR2 (germline): SGHNT, YENEEA. CDR3 protein: CASSLMRTGTEAFF. The CDR3 coding sequence is TGTGCCAGCAGCTTAATGCGGACGGGCACTGAAGCTTTCTTT.

This clonotype was seen repeatedly, ten times or more. This chain joins TRBV12-3 or TRBV12-4 and TRBJ2-1; D is ambiguous. V was pared by 6 bases and J by 9 bases, with 15 bases between. The CDR3 covers 13 residues. The CDR3 sequence is CASSPVAGSEQFF. In DNA form, the CDR3 reads TGTGCCAGCAGCCCCGTGGCCGGATCTGAGCAGTTCTTC.

The table lists this clonotype with a few counts. The V and J genes are TRBV20-1 and TRBJ2-5; D is uncertain. Germline values: CDR1 DFQATT, CDR2 SNEGSKA (reference sequence). The CDR3 runs to 12 residues. Trimming removed 2 bases at V and 5 bases at J, with 9 bases between. The CDR3: CSARTNSETQYF. The CDR3 DNA follows: TGCAGTGCTAGAACGAATTCCGAGACCCAGTACTTC.

The sample holds many counts of this clonotype. One end of the junction fails to match germline, which may point to a read error. The chain links TRBV4-1 to TRBJ1-1, with no clear D. The CDR3 covers 12 residues. Germline V gene lookup returns CDR1 MGHRA and CDR2 YSYEKL. CDR3 in DNA: TGTGCCAGCAGCTTAAACCGGGGTGAAGCTTTCTTT. Amino acid sequence: CASSLNRGEAFF.

The V gene is TRBV12-3 or TRBV12-4, the J gene TRBJ2-4; TRBD1 matches at 8 bases. J gave up 1 base and V 5 bases, and 10 bases lay outside the gene matches. The CDR3 consists of 17 residues. The CDR3 nucleotides are TGTGCCAGCAGTCCACGGACAGGGAATGGGGCCAAAAACATTCAGTACTTC. It is translated as CASSPRTGNGAKNIQYF.

This clonotype was seen a few times. The genes are TRBV6-2 or TRBV6-3 and TRBJ1-3; D is possibly TRBD1 (5 bases). Trimming removed 6 bases from V and 4 bases from J, with 13 bases in between. Germline lookup yields CDR1 MNHEY and CDR2 SVGEGT. The length of the CDR3 is 14 residues. In DNA form, the CDR3 reads TGTGCCAGCAGCGCCGGGACCCTAGGAAACACCATATATTTT. This codes for CASSAGTLGNTIYF.

This clonotype was counted many times. The rearrangement joins TRBV12-3 or TRBV12-4 to TRBJ2-1, with TRBD1 matching 7 bases. Trimming removed 1 base from V and 8 bases from J; junction bases left unmatched: 5. The CDR3 has 14 residues. CDR3 DNA: TGTGCCAGCAGTTTAGTTGGCAGGGGGTATGAGCAGTTCTTC. It yields the protein CASSLVGRGYEQFF.

By share of the sample, this clonotype is large. J is TRBJ1-6 and V is TRBV7-9; 7 bases line up with TRBD1. CDR3 size: 16 residues. The germline V gene encodes CDR1 SEHNR and CDR2 FQNEAQ (reference sequence). V trimming: 5 bases; J trimming: 13 bases; junction bases outside the gene matches: 17. CDR3: CASSPPAWQGGTPLHF. CDR3 sequence (DNA): TGTGCCAGCAGCCCGCCGGCCTGGCAGGGGGGGACTCCCCTCCACTTT.

This clonotype was recorded many times. The V call is TRBV6-5, the J call TRBJ1-6; D might be TRBD1 (6 bases). This CDR3 comprises 18 residues. Between the trimmed V and J ends, which lost 6 bases and 5 bases, there was a span of 23 bases. Germline assignment: CDR1 MNHEY and CDR2 SVGAGI. The DNA for the CDR3 is TGTGCCAGCAGAGCGGTGTTCGGGGGCATAAACGATAATTCACCCCTCCACTTT. This encodes CASRAVFGGINDNSPLHF.

As to this clonotype: This sequence may be a read error, since a much larger clone differs from it by one base. J is TRBJ1-2 and V is TRBV27, with D possibly being TRBD1 (5 bases). The CDR3 runs to 13 residues. Germline V gives CDR1 MNHEY, CDR2 SMNVEV (reference sequence). V lost 7 bases, J lost 6 bases, and 15 bases lay in between. The CDR3 coding sequence is TGTGCCAGCACTGGATGGGGGAACCATGGCTACACCTTC. Amino acids: CASTGWGNHGYTF.

In regard to this clonotype: A much larger clone lies a single base off, so this may be a read error. This rearrangement joins TRBV6-2 or TRBV6-3 to TRBJ1-3; no definite D call. The CDR3 loop spans 15 amino acids. The germline gives CDR1 MNHEY, CDR2 SVGEGT. V gave up 2 bases and J gave up 0 bases, with 8 bases separating them. CDR3 sequence (DNA): TGTGCCAGCAGTTACAAGGGAACCTCTGGAAACACCATATATTTT. Its protein is CASSYKGTSGNTIYF.

This clonotype has only a few counts. The chain uses TRBV15 and TRBJ1-6; 7 bases are shared with TRBD1. V gave up 3 bases and J gave up 10 bases; unmatched junction bases: 9. The length of the CDR3 is 15 residues. Germline V gives CDR1 LNHNV, CDR2 YYDKDF (reference sequence). For the CDR3, the DNA is TGTGCCACCAGCAGTGGAGGGGGCGAGACGTCACCCCTCCACTTT. Its protein product is CATSSGGGETSPLHF. Full variable domain (remainder filled in from reference TRBV15 and TRBJ1-6): DAMVIQNPRYQVTQFGKPVTLSCSQTLNHNVMYWYQQKSSQAPKLLFHYYDKDFNNEADTPDNFQSRRPNTSFCFLDIRSPGLGDTAMYLCATSSGGGETSPLHFGNGTRLTVT.

V is TRBV13 and J is TRBJ1-1; 8 bases agree with TRBD1. V gave up 5 bases and J gave up 1 base; unmatched junction bases: 6. CDR1 and CDR2 (germline): PRHDT, FYEKMQ (reference sequence). CDR3 size: 15 residues. CDR3 residues: CASSPMGTGNTEAFF. The CDR3, as DNA: TGTGCCAGCAGCCCAATGGGGACAGGGAACACTGAAGCTTTCTTT.

This chain joins TRBV4-3 and TRBJ2-4, with D perhaps matching TRBD2 (6 bases). This CDR3 comprises 14 residues. CDR1 and CDR2 from the germline V gene are LGHNA and YSLEER. V lost 2 bases and J 6 bases, leaving 11 bases between the germline ends. CDR3 region: CASSQTVRGNIQYF. CDR3 sequence (DNA): TGCGCCAGCAGCCAAACCGTGCGGGGAAACATTCAGTACTTC.

This clonotype has just a few counts. J is TRBJ2-7 and V is TRBV6-2 or TRBV6-3; D gene ambiguous. The V end lost 5 bases, the J end lost 4 bases, and 12 bases lay between the germline ends. CDR3 length: 13 amino acids. Looked up from germline, CDR1 is MNHEY and CDR2 is SVGEGT. CDR3 bases: TGTGCCAGCAGTACGGGCGAGCAATACGAGCAGTACGTC. Translating it yields CASSTGEQYEQYV.